This T cell receptor (beta chain) was observed in a study of T cells after yellow fever vaccination. In TCRdb, the 5' RACE reads were re-called with MiXCR into one record per CDR3 protein. The sample records more than 300,000 distinct CDR3 sequences, approximately 4.3% being singletons. This clonotype was counted ten times or more. There are 13 residues in the CDR3. Germline V CDR1 and CDR2: MNHNY, SVGAGI (reference sequence). V shed 0 bases and J shed 4 bases, with 6 bases lying between them. The clonotype originates from a man aged 18 to 29 who received the YFV17D yellow fever vaccine. The chain couples TRBV6-6 to TRBJ1-2; D is ambiguous. The specimen was PBMCs, collected 15 days after the yellow fever booster vaccination. Here the CDR3 DNA reads TGTGCCAGCAGTTACTCGACCGGCTATGGCTACACCTTC. Translating gives CASSYSTGYGYTF.